The 27 T cell receptor beta chains below come from one sample, sequenced in a study of identifying expanded T cells in peripheral blood. Data came from immunoSEQ multiplex PCR; TCRdb stores just in-frame clones and leaves some out. The sample shows some 65,000 clones, around 81% of them seen only once. The sample taken for sequencing was blood. These receptors originate from a person aged 18 to 75 in good health.

In its sample, this clone was seen once. The rearrangement joins TRBV11-2 to TRBJ2-3; a possible D gene is TRBD2 (6 bases). Trimming removed 4 bases at V and 5 bases at J, with 13 bases between. Germline V gene lookup returns CDR1 SGHAT and CDR2 FQNNGV. The CDR3 has 14 residues. The CDR3 region is CASSSSGPVDTQYF. Written as DNA, the CDR3 is TGTGCCAGCAGCTCGAGCGGGCCAGTAGATACGCAGTATTTT.

The chain links TRBV15 to TRBJ2-5; possible D gene TRBD1, 6 bases. V was trimmed by 0 bases and J by 4 bases, leaving 6 bases between them. This CDR3 is 13 amino acids long. CDR1 LNHNV and CDR2 YYDKDF come from the germline V gene (reference sequence). As DNA, the CDR3 is TGTGCCACCAGCAGAGACAGGGGAGAGACCCAGTACTTC. Translation gives CATSRDRGETQYF.

A single count supports this clone. The rearrangement links TRBV6-1 to TRBJ2-1; the D is unclear. Per the germline V gene, CDR1 is MNHNS and CDR2 is SASEGT. CDR3 length: 17 residues. With 4 bases removed from V and 0 bases from J, the gap between germline ends came to 16 bases. CDR3 loop: CASSAIHIRSSYNEQFF. In DNA form, the CDR3 reads TGTGCCAGCAGTGCGATACATATCCGGAGCTCCTACAATGAGCAGTTCTTC.

The chain has TRBV2 and TRBJ2-5, with TRBD1 matching over 8 bases. CDR1 and CDR2 from the germline V gene are SNHLY and FYNNEI. The CDR3 sequence is 13 residues long. The V segment lost 4 bases and the J segment 5 bases; nucleotides outside the gene matches: 3. The CDR3 spells CASSGQGRETQYF. Here the CDR3 DNA reads TGTGCCAGCAGTGGACAGGGGAGGGAGACCCAGTACTTC.

This clone has only one observation. The chain is built from TRBV6-5 and TRBJ1-1, with a tentative D call TRBD1 (6 bases). Trimming cost V 0 bases and J 1 base, with 12 bases left between them. This CDR3 region has 16 residues. CDR1 and CDR2 (germline): MNHEY, SVGAGI. CDR3 loop: CASSYSIRGQNTEAFF. The CDR3 DNA is TGTGCCAGCAGTTACTCGATACGGGGACAGAACACTGAAGCTTTCTTT.

V usage is TRBV19 and J usage is TRBJ1-5; TRBD1 matches at 8 bases. With 1 base clipped from V and 2 bases from J, the junction kept 7 bases outside the gene matches. The CDR3 length is 17 residues. Germline CDR1 LNHDA, CDR2 SQIVND (reference sequence). The CDR3 DNA reads TGTGCCAGTAGTATAGTGACAGGGGATTTTGGCAATCAGCCCCAGCATTTT. Translation gives CASSIVTGDFGNQPQHF.

The chain combines TRBV19 with TRBJ1-5, with 8 bases fitting TRBD1. This CDR3 has 13 amino acids. The V segment lost 9 bases and the J segment 3 bases; nucleotides outside the gene matches: 4. The V gene's germline CDR1 is LNHDA and CDR2 SQIVND (reference sequence). CDR3 DNA: TGTGCCAGCCGACAGGGGCCCAATCAGCCCCAGCATTTT. It yields the protein CASRQGPNQPQHF.

DNA of the CDR3: TGCGCCAGCAGAGTACCGGGACAGTATAATTCACCCCTCCACTTT. Residues: CASRVPGQYNSPLHF. The chain is built from TRBV5-1 and TRBJ1-6, with 7 nucleotides matching TRBD1. The CDR3 extends over 15 amino acids. Germline-derived CDR1 and CDR2 are SGHRS and YFSETQ. Germline trimming cut 5 bases from V and 4 bases from J; bases unmatched to any gene: 6.

The V gene is TRBV25-1, the J gene TRBJ1-6; D unclear. The CDR3 is 12 amino acids. The ends were cut back, 4 bases at V and 14 bases at J, with 12 bases in the middle. Germline CDR1 MGHDK, CDR2 SYGVNS. The CDR3 bases are TGTGCCAGCAGTGCGGTCGGTTTGTCCCTCCACTTT. Its translation: CASSAVGLSLHF.

The V call is TRBV6-5, the J call TRBJ1-1; 8 bases are a match to TRBD1. CDR1 and CDR2 (germline): MNHEY, SVGAGI. The CDR3 has 14 amino acids. V trimming: 6 bases; J trimming: 4 bases; junction bases outside the gene matches: 7. The CDR3 sequence: CASSRRQGSTEAFF. In DNA, the CDR3 is TGTGCCAGCAGCCGACGACAGGGGAGCACTGAAGCTTTCTTT.

The chain employs TRBV27 and TRBJ1-6, with D hard to call. Germline CDR1 is MNHEY and CDR2 is SMNVEV (reference sequence). V lost 3 bases to trimming and J lost 0 bases, with 3 bases between them. CDR3 length: 14 residues. Written as DNA, the CDR3 is TGTGCCAGCAGTTTCGGCTCCTATAATTCACCCCTCCACTTT. Translating gives CASSFGSYNSPLHF.

The rearrangement uses TRBV7-2 and TRBJ2-3; the D gene could be TRBD1 or TRBD2 (5 bases each). The V end lost 1 base, the J end lost 5 bases, and 13 bases lay between the germline ends. This CDR3 has 15 amino acids. Germline lookup yields CDR1 SGHTA and CDR2 FQGNSA. The CDR3: CASSLVPRGEDTQYF. As DNA, the CDR3 is TGTGCCAGCAGCTTAGTCCCCCGGGGCGAAGATACGCAGTATTTT. The full variable domain, its missing parts supplied by reference TRBV7-2 and TRBJ2-3, is GAGVSQSPSNKVTEKGKDVELRCDPISGHTALYWYRQSLGQGLEFLIYFQGNSAPDKSGLPSDRFSAERTGGSVSTLTIQRTQQEDSAVYLCASSLVPRGEDTQYFGPGTRLTVL.

The rearrangement links TRBV18 to TRBJ2-7; the D is unclear. In germline, CDR1 is KGHSH, CDR2 LQKENI. The CDR3 contains 13 residues. Trimming took off 2 bases at V and 5 bases at J, with 10 bases between the two ends. For the CDR3, the DNA is TGTGCCAGCTCACCAGTCCGGAGCAACGAGCAGTACTTC. Translated, it gives CASSPVRSNEQYF.

This chain links TRBV23-1 with TRBJ2-1; 7 nucleotides align to TRBD2. TRBV23-1 is assigned to the ORF class and has an uncertain function. The CDR3 contains 20 residues. Trimming cost V 1 base and J 4 bases; bases outside gene matches: 19. The CDR3 bases are TGCGCCAGCAGTCAATTGCAGGGTCGGCTAGAAAAGGGAGGGTACAATGAGCAGTTCTTC. Translating it yields CASSQLQGRLEKGGYNEQFF.

V and J are TRBV11-2 and TRBJ1-2, with D uncertain. Germline V gene data show CDR1 as SGHAT and CDR2 as FQNNGV. Between the trimmed V and J ends, which lost 5 bases and 0 bases, there was a span of 22 bases. The CDR3 contains 18 residues. The CDR3 loop is CASSRNQLSTSTNYGYTF. The DNA for the CDR3 is TGTGCCAGCAGCCGGAACCAACTTTCGACATCCACTAACTATGGCTACACCTTC.

This chain uses TRBV5-1 with TRBJ2-5; tentative D call: TRBD1 (6 bases). The V gene lost 0 bases and the J gene lost 1 base, with 10 bases spanning the gap. Germline values: CDR1 SGHRS, CDR2 YFSETQ. This CDR3 comprises 15 residues. Written as DNA, the CDR3 is TGCGCCAGCAGCTTGGAAACGACAGGCCAAGAGACCCAGTACTTC. This translates into CASSLETTGQETQYF.

The gene calls are TRBV10-3 and TRBJ2-3; D not certain. The CDR3 is 13 residues long. CDR1 is ENHRY and CDR2 is SYGVKD in the germline V gene. The V and J ends lost 8 bases and 3 bases respectively, with 12 bases between them. The CDR3 nucleotides are TGTGCCATCGGCGAGACTCTAACAGATACGCAGTATTTT. Its translation: CAIGETLTDTQYF.

V usage is TRBV7-2 and J usage is TRBJ2-2; D ambiguous. The CDR3 length is 16 residues. In germline, CDR1 is SGHTA, CDR2 FQGNSA. The germline V and J ends were trimmed by 0 bases and 2 bases, with 10 bases remaining between them. The CDR3 DNA reads as TGTGCCAGCAGCTTAGCGGTACTTTCCAACACCGGGGAGCTGTTTTTT. Protein: CASSLAVLSNTGELFF.

This sequence joins TRBV10-3 and TRBJ1-2; perhaps TRBD1 as D (5 bases). CDR1 is ENHRY and CDR2 is SYGVKD in the germline V gene. The CDR3 is made up of 14 amino acids. V dropped 10 bases and J dropped 2 bases, with 17 bases sitting between them. For the CDR3, the DNA is TGTGCCACCACCCCCAGGGACGGGAACTATGGCTACACCTTC. Protein sequence: CATTPRDGNYGYTF.

The chain couples TRBV29-1 to TRBJ2-1; D remains unclear. Per germline, CDR1 SQVTM and CDR2 ANQGSEA. This CDR3 is built from 11 residues. Trimming pared 5 bases from V and 3 bases from J, leaving 5 bases between. The CDR3, as DNA: TGCAGCGTTCTCAACTACAATGAGCAGTTCTTC. This translates into CSVLNYNEQFF.

The chain is built from TRBV5-1 and TRBJ2-2; TRBD1 agrees at 7 bases. This CDR3 has 15 residues. Germline-derived CDR1 and CDR2 are SGHRS and YFSETQ. V lost 1 base, J lost 5 bases, and 5 bases stayed unmatched. For the CDR3, the DNA is TGCGCCAGCAGCTTGTTGGGGACAGAGACCGGGGAGCTGTTTTTT. This sequence encodes CASSLLGTETGELFF.

This chain links TRBV5-4 with TRBJ2-2; 14 nucleotides align to TRBD2. The CDR3 is made up of 15 amino acids. Germline V gene sequence: CDR1 SGHNT, CDR2 YYREEE (reference sequence). V was clipped by 3 bases and J by 6 bases; unmatched bases: 1. CDR3 nucleotide sequence: TGTGCCAGCAGCTGGGGACTAGCGGGAGCCGGGGAGCTGTTTTTT. Translation: CASSWGLAGAGELFF.

The chain employs TRBV7-8 and TRBJ2-2; 7 positions agree with TRBD2. Germline trimming cut 1 base from V and 0 bases from J; bases unmatched to any gene: 5. The CDR3 is 17 amino acids. In germline, CDR1 is SGHVS, CDR2 FQNEAQ. The CDR3 DNA reads as TGTGCCAGCAGCTTAGACGCGGGAGCCGCGAACACCGGGGAGCTGTTTTTT. It yields the protein CASSLDAGAANTGELFF.

CDR3 amino acids: CASRRTGPLTGEAFF. In DNA, the CDR3 is TGTGCCAGCAGAAGGACAGGCCCCCTAACAGGTGAAGCTTTCTTT. V is TRBV7-2 and J is TRBJ1-1; 7 bases align to TRBD1. V shed 6 bases, J shed 7 bases, and the junction held 14 bases outside the gene matches. CDR3 length: 15 residues. CDR1 is SGHTA and CDR2 is FQGNSA in the germline V gene.

This clone was seen only once. The chain recombines TRBV6-5 with TRBJ2-5, with 7 nucleotides matching TRBD2. V dropped 4 bases and J dropped 5; count of bases not matched to a gene: 7. The germline CDR1 and CDR2 sequences are MNHEY and SVGAGI. This CDR3 region has 14 residues. This CDR3 is CASSLAGRGETQYF. For the CDR3, the DNA is TGTGCCAGCAGTTTAGCGGGCCGAGGGGAGACCCAGTACTTC.

This clone was found a few times. The J gene is TRBJ2-5, the V gene TRBV5-1; 12 bases are shared with TRBD2. This CDR3 contains 16 residues. Germline values: CDR1 SGHRS, CDR2 YFSETQ. V trimming: 5 bases; J trimming: 5 bases; junction bases outside the gene matches: 10. CDR3 sequence (DNA): TGCGCCAGCAGTTACAGACTAGCGGGAGAGTGGGAGACCCAGTACTTC. It specifies CASSYRLAGEWETQYF.

The chain has TRBV7-6 and TRBJ2-5; maybe TRBD2 (6 bases). This CDR3 region has 15 residues. Trimming took 4 bases from V and 5 from J, leaving 17 bases between them. CDR1 and CDR2 (germline): SGHVS, FNYEAQ. The DNA for the CDR3 is TGTGCCAGCAGCTCAATCGCTGGGGGGTGGGAGACCCAGTACTTC. It codes for CASSSIAGGWETQYF.